This T cell receptor beta chain was captured by sequencing in a study of cytomegalovirus exposure and HLA in healthy donors. Study results and caveats: A prior analysis recorded that most TCR beta V segments were productive about 87% or about 30% of the time. Some TCR beta chains (roughly 160 of them) were listed as cytomegalovirus-associated.

With respect to this clone: Its cognate antigen is unknown.

The ends lost 5 bases at V and 8 bases at J; junction bases unmatched: 8. The V gene's germline CDR1 is SGHTA and CDR2 FQGNSA. The CDR3 loop spans 14 amino acids. The study ran its PCR with 60 Vbeta and 13 Jbeta primers. The table came from immunoSEQ multiplex PCR; TCRdb's copy has only in-frame clones and leaves some out. Here the sample spans a few hundred thousand clones, roughly 91% being singletons. Sequenced input: PBMCs. The TCR comes from a young woman in good health and CMV-seronegative. The chain combines TRBV7-2 with TRBJ1-4, with 7 positions matching TRBD1. The CDR3 sequence: CASSPRQGREKLFF. The CDR3 DNA follows: TGTGCCAGCAGCCCCAGACAGGGTCGGGAAAAACTGTTTTTT.